The 12 T cell receptor beta chains given below trace back to one sample, sequenced in a study of PD-1 blockade in mismatch repair-deficient tumors. Sequenced by immunoSEQ multiplex PCR; TCRdb stores in-frame clones only, minus some. The sample shows some 120,000 clones, 70% to 90% of them seen only once. Sequencing was performed on peripheral blood, taken 44 weeks after starting pembrolizumab. The receptors stem from an adult with mismatch repair-deficient cancer.

This clone showed up just a few times. This rearrangement joins TRBV2 to TRBJ2-2; TRBD2 is a possible D gene (6 bases). Germline V gives CDR1 SNHLY, CDR2 FYNNEI. This CDR3 region has 14 residues. Trimming removed 6 bases at V and 5 bases at J, with 13 bases between. The CDR3 here is CASRDSGGTGELFF. Written as DNA, the CDR3 is TGTGCCAGCAGAGACAGCGGAGGGACCGGGGAGCTGTTTTTT.

This chain joins TRBV29-1 and TRBJ2-7, with a weak D call TRBD2 (6 bases). Trimming removed 0 bases at V and 3 bases at J, with 6 bases between. The length of the CDR3 is 12 residues. Germline V CDR1 and CDR2: SQVTM, ANQGSEA. This chain's CDR3 is CSVEDSGYEQYF. Written as DNA, the CDR3 is TGCAGCGTTGAAGATAGCGGCTACGAGCAGTACTTC.

This rearrangement joins TRBV30 to TRBJ2-1; 7 nucleotides agree with TRBD2. Losses at the gene ends were 3 bases for V and 4 bases for J; bases not matched to a gene: 0. CDR3 length: 12 residues. Germline V gene lookup returns CDR1 GTSNPN and CDR2 SVGIG (reference sequence). The CDR3, as DNA: TGTGCCTGGAGGCGGGGGTACAATGAGCAGTTCTTC. Protein: CAWRRGYNEQFF.

The chain joins TRBV4-1 to TRBJ2-2, with D hard to call. The V and J ends lost 1 base and 0 bases respectively, with 6 bases between them. Germline values: CDR1 MGHRA, CDR2 YSYEKL. This CDR3 region has 15 residues. The CDR3 sequence: CASSQVTANTGELFF. CDR3 DNA: TGCGCCAGCAGCCAAGTTACCGCGAACACCGGGGAGCTGTTTTTT.

J is TRBJ1-1 and V is TRBV2; D unresolved. CDR1 is SNHLY, CDR2 FYNNEI, per germline. V lost 2 bases and J lost 6, with 19 bases in between. The CDR3 runs to 16 residues. CDR3 DNA: TGTGCCAGCAGTGAATATTTCGTACGCGGGATCTCTGAAGCTTTCTTT. Translated: CASSEYFVRGISEAFF.

The chain links TRBV6-1 to TRBJ2-7, with 8 bases matching TRBD2. Per germline, CDR1 MNHNS and CDR2 SASEGT. V lost 6 bases and J lost 0; bases outside the gene matches: 7. The CDR3 sequence is 15 residues long. CDR3 residues: CASSLGLALSYEQYF. The CDR3 coding sequence is TGTGCCAGCAGCCTAGGACTAGCCCTCTCCTACGAGCAGTACTTC.

This clone was seen a single time. The J gene is TRBJ2-5, the V gene TRBV4-1; 8 nucleotides match TRBD1. The CDR3 extends over 15 amino acids. CDR1 is MGHRA, CDR2 YSYEKL, per germline. Trimming cost V 3 bases and J 5 bases; bases outside gene matches: 8. CDR3 DNA: TGCGCCAGCAGCCACCTGGACAGGGCGGGGGAGACCCAGTACTTC. Protein product: CASSHLDRAGETQYF.

The chain has TRBV7-9 and TRBJ2-1, with 8 positions matching TRBD1. Germline-derived CDR1 and CDR2 are SEHNR and FQNEAQ (reference sequence). J lost 5 bases, V lost 1 base, and 4 bases had no gene match. This CDR3 region has 15 residues. The CDR3 DNA reads TGTGCCAGCAGCTTAGAGAGACAGGGGAACAATGAGCAGTTCTTC. It specifies CASSLERQGNNEQFF.

J is TRBJ2-5 and V is TRBV5-4; a weak D match, TRBD2 (5 bases). The CDR3 sequence is 18 residues long. CDR1 is SGHNT, CDR2 YYREEE, per germline (reference sequence). Trimming cost V 3 bases and J 2 bases, with 23 bases left between them. The CDR3 DNA is TGTGCCAGCAGCTGGGGAAAGGGTTGGAGCGGACCACAAGAGACCCAGTACTTC. Translating gives CASSWGKGWSGPQETQYF.

This chain uses TRBV9 with TRBJ1-6; weak D call: TRBD1 (5 bases). V was trimmed by 3 bases and J by 6 bases, leaving 16 bases between them. The CDR3 has 16 amino acids. Germline-derived CDR1 and CDR2 are SGDLS and YYNGEE. For the CDR3, the DNA is TGTGCCAGCAGCGCCCAAGGGGACTCCGTTAATTCACCCCTCCACTTT. Amino acid sequence: CASSAQGDSVNSPLHF.

The chain combines TRBV6-5 with TRBJ2-5; D gene ambiguous. The V and J ends lost 0 bases and 3 bases respectively, with 11 bases between them. This CDR3 has 15 amino acids. CDR1 MNHEY and CDR2 SVGAGI come from the germline V gene. The CDR3 nucleotides are TGTGCCAGCAGTTACTCTTCCATTCCCAAAGAGACCCAGTACTTC. It is translated as CASSYSSIPKETQYF.

The chain employs TRBV5-1 and TRBJ2-7, with a weak D call TRBD2 (6 bases). There are 14 residues in the CDR3. Trimming removed 5 bases from V and 2 bases from J, with 14 bases in between. The germline V gene encodes CDR1 SGHRS and CDR2 YFSETQ. CDR3 protein: CASRTVAEAYEQYF. DNA of the CDR3: TGCGCCAGCAGGACGGTAGCGGAGGCCTACGAGCAGTACTTC.